The TCR beta chain described here comes from a study of blood T cell repertoires in COVID-19. Repertoires were generated with immunoSEQ multiplex PCR, while TCRdb's copy carries only in-frame clones and drops some. The sample includes about 210,000 clones, over 75% of them seen just once. Trimming cost V 4 bases and J 1 base; bases outside gene matches: 5. Germline V lookup: CDR1 MRHNA, CDR2 SNTAGT. The CDR3 is 15 amino acids. Material: peripheral blood. The TCR originated in a woman aged 40 to 55 with acute or convalescent COVID-19. The chain combines TRBV6-4 with TRBJ2-3, with 7 bases that match TRBD1. This chain's CDR3 is CASSANRGGTDTQYF. In DNA form, the CDR3 reads TGTGCCAGCAGTGCGAACAGGGGCGGCACAGATACGCAGTATTTT.